A single T cell receptor (beta chain) is shown here with its context. These data belong to a study of preoperative IRX-2 immunotherapy in early breast cancer. The method was immunoSEQ multiplex PCR; TCRdb's version includes in-frame clones alone and lacks a portion of them. The sample lists over 35,000 clones, about 94% occurring once. The V end lost 5 bases, the J end lost 4 bases, and 11 bases lay between the germline ends. From germline, CDR1 is SGHTA and CDR2 FQGNSA. CDR3 size: 13 residues. Treatment specified: preoperative locoregional IRX-2 cytokine immunotherapy. Preoperative locoregional IRX-2 cytokine immunotherapy was tested in the phase Ib source study.

The sequenced sample was tumor tissue, obtained after IRX-2 immunotherapy. The clonotype comes from a human donor with breast cancer. This rearrangement joins TRBV7-2 to TRBJ2-5; weak D call: TRBD1 (5 bases). The CDR3 spells CASSRGHGETQYF. The CDR3 DNA reads TGTGCCAGCAGCAGGGGCCACGGAGAGACCCAGTACTTC.